One sample yielded the 10 T cell receptor beta chains listed below, sequenced in a study of blood T cell repertoires in COVID-19. Clones were read by immunoSEQ multiplex PCR, and TCRdb kept only the in-frame ones, dropping some. The table has approximately 250,000 clones, roughly 89% seen once. The sample comprised peripheral blood. The origin of the receptors is a man aged 25-45 years who had recovered from COVID-19.

The V call is TRBV6-5, the J call TRBJ2-7; TRBD1 is a possible D gene (5 bases). The CDR3 consists of 14 residues. Trimming removed 2 bases at V and 7 bases at J, with 15 bases between. CDR1 and CDR2 from the germline V gene are MNHEY and SVGAGI. This chain's CDR3 is CASSYRAQVKEQYF. The CDR3 region has the DNA TGTGCCAGCAGTTACCGGGCACAGGTAAAGGAGCAGTACTTC.

V and J are TRBV11-2 and TRBJ1-4, with unresolved D. CDR1 and CDR2 from the germline V gene are SGHAT and FQNNGV. The CDR3 is made up of 14 amino acids. Trimming took off 5 bases at V and 7 bases at J, with 14 bases between the two ends. The CDR3 loop is CASSPTFGTEKLFF. The CDR3 nucleotides are TGTGCCAGCAGCCCTACGTTTGGTACTGAAAAACTGTTTTTT.

This chain joins TRBV29-1 and TRBJ1-1; D is possibly TRBD1 (5 bases). Trimming shortened V by 7 bases and J by 2 bases, and 11 bases separated the two germline ends. The CDR3 has 12 amino acids. CDR1 is SQVTM and CDR2 is ANQGSEA in the germline V gene. The CDR3 DNA sequence: TGCAGCGCCACAGGAGACAACACTGAAGCTTTCTTT. Protein sequence: CSATGDNTEAFF.

V is TRBV15 and J is TRBJ1-6; 8 nucleotides line up with TRBD1. Germline V gene data show CDR1 as LNHNV and CDR2 as YYDKDF (reference sequence). J lost 7 bases, V lost 5 bases, and 7 bases had no gene match. The length of the CDR3 is 15 residues. CDR3 sequence reads: CATSSPGTGNSPLHF. The CDR3, as DNA: TGTGCCACCAGCTCTCCCGGGACAGGCAATTCACCCCTCCACTTT.

V gene TRBV2 combines with J gene TRBJ2-1; TRBD2 matches 7 bases. Germline V gives CDR1 SNHLY, CDR2 FYNNEI. V gave up 6 bases and J gave up 8 bases; unmatched junction bases: 4. This CDR3 has 12 residues. The DNA of the CDR3 is TGTGCCAGCAGCCTAGGGAGGGATGAGCAGTTCTTC. Protein sequence: CASSLGRDEQFF.

The chain recombines TRBV10-3 with TRBJ2-1, with 16 bases aligning to TRBD2. The CDR3 is made up of 19 amino acids. Germline values: CDR1 ENHRY, CDR2 SYGVKD. J gave up 0 bases and V 11 bases, and 13 bases lay outside the gene matches. The CDR3 region has the DNA TGTGCCTCCGGACCCGGGACTAGCGGGGGGGAGAGCTCCTACAATGAGCAGTTCTTC. Residues: CASGPGTSGGESSYNEQFF.

The chain employs TRBV7-9 and TRBJ1-2; D is perhaps TRBD1 (6 bases). The CDR3 has 13 residues. Trimming cost V 5 bases and J 2 bases, with 9 bases left between them. Germline V CDR1 and CDR2: SEHNR, FQNEAQ (reference sequence). The CDR3 sequence is CASSRGQNYGYTF. As DNA, the CDR3 is TGTGCCAGCAGCCGAGGACAGAACTATGGCTACACCTTC.

This clone was seen only a few times. This sequence joins TRBV3-1 (or the pseudogene TRBV3-2) and TRBJ1-4; TRBD1 is a possible D gene (5 bases). The length of the CDR3 is 15 residues. Germline CDR1 LGHDT, CDR2 YNNKEL (reference sequence). Trimming took off 1 base at V and 8 bases at J, with 14 bases between the two ends. The CDR3 spells CASSQVKGMREKLFF. CDR3 nucleotide sequence: TGTGCCAGCAGCCAAGTTAAGGGGATGAGGGAAAAACTGTTTTTT.

The V gene is TRBV6-6, the J gene TRBJ2-1, with a possible D match to TRBD1 (6 bases). Germline CDR1 is MNHNY and CDR2 is SVGAGI (reference sequence). The CDR3 runs to 15 residues. V was trimmed by 6 bases and J by 5 bases, leaving 17 bases between them. CDR3 sequence: CASSYGQKFNNEQFF. The CDR3 DNA sequence: TGTGCCAGCAGCTACGGACAGAAGTTTAACAATGAGCAGTTCTTC.

The chain carries TRBV6-2 or TRBV6-3 and TRBJ2-7; D remains unclear. Germline V gene data show CDR1 as MNHEY and CDR2 as SVGEGT. V lost 2 bases to trimming and J lost 4 bases, with 12 bases between them. The CDR3 runs to 14 residues. The CDR3 loop is CASSYNTISYEQYF. The CDR3 DNA reads TGTGCCAGCAGTTACAATACTATTTCATACGAGCAGTACTTC.